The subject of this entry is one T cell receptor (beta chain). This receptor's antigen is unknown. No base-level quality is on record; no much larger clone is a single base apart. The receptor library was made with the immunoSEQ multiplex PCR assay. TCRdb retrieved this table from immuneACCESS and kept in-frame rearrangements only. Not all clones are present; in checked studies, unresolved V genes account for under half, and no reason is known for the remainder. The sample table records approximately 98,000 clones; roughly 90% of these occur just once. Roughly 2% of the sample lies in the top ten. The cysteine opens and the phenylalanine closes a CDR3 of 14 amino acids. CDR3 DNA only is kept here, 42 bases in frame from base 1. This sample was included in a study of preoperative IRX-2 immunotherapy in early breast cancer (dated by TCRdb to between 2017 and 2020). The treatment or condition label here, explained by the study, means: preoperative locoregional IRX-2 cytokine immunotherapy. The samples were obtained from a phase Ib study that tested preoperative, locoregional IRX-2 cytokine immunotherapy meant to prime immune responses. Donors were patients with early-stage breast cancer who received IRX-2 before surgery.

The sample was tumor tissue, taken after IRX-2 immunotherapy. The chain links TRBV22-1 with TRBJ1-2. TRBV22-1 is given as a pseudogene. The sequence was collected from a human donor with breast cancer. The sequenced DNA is TGTGCCAGCAGTTTACTTTTAGGAAACTATGGCTACACCTTC. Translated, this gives CASSLLLGNYGYTF.